The present TCR beta chain was sequenced within a study of blood T cell repertoires in COVID-19. In germline, CDR1 is SEHNR, CDR2 FQNEAQ (reference sequence). The CDR3 sequence is 17 residues long. V was cut by 1 base and J by 1 base, with 14 bases left in between. This clone has a single count. The assay was immunoSEQ multiplex PCR, and TCRdb's table has in-frame clones only and misses some. The sample has about 58,000 clones, about nine tenths seen once. Sequenced: peripheral blood. The source of this sequence is an older woman with active COVID-19. The chain couples TRBV7-9 to TRBJ1-5, with D possibly TRBD1 on 6 matching bases. The DNA of the CDR3 is TGTGCCAGCAGCTTAGGAGGGGGTAAGGACAGCAATCAGCCCCAGCATTTT. It is translated as CASSLGGGKDSNQPQHF.